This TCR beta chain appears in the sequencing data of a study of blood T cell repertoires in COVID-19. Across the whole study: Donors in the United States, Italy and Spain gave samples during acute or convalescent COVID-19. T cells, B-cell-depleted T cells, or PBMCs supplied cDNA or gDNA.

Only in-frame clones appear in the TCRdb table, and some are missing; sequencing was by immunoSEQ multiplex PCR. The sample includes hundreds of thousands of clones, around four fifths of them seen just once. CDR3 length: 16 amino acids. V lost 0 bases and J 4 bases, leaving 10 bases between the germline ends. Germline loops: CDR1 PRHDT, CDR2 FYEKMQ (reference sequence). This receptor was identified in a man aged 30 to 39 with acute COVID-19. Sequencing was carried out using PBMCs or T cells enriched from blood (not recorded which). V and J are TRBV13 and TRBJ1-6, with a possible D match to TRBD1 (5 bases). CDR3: CASSLGRQGYNSPLHF. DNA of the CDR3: TGTGCCAGCAGCTTAGGCCGGCAGGGATATAATTCACCCCTCCACTTT. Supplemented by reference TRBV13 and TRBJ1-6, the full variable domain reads AAGVIQSPRHLIKEKRETATLKCYPIPRHDTVYWYQQGPGQDPQFLISFYEKMQSDKGSIPDRFSAQQFSDYHSELNMSSLELGDSALYFCASSLGRQGYNSPLHFGNGTRLTVT.